These T cell receptor beta chains were read from a single sample in a study of cytomegalovirus exposure and HLA in healthy donors. Measured with immunoSEQ multiplex PCR; TCRdb has only the in-frame clones, and not every one. The data hold about 200,000 clones, with over 80% observed a single time. Input material: PBMCs. The receptors derive from a man aged 25 to 40 in good health and CMV-seronegative. CDR3s include the opening cysteine and the closing phenylalanine or tryptophan. Fields, in order: D gene, V gene, J gene, clone size, CDR3 protein, CDR3 DNA. A D gene is named only where the DNA matches it firmly. Some rows have no size entry. The others give once, few or many, or a class for an expanded clone.

>TRBD2|TRBV4-2|TRBJ2-3|.
CASSQAGGGTDTQYF
TGTGCCAGCAGCCAAGCGGGAGGAGGGACAGATACGCAGTATTTT
>.|TRBV6-1|TRBJ2-5|few
CASTDSPGMKTQYF
TGTGCCAGCACCGACTCACCCGGTATGAAGACCCAGTACTTC
>.|TRBV9|TRBJ2-3|.
CASSSGDTGFTDTQYF
TGTGCCAGCAGCTCTGGGGATACAGGGTTCACAGATACGCAGTATTTT
>TRBD2|TRBV7-2|TRBJ2-5|once
CASSLGTSGGPQETQYF
TGTGCCAGCAGCCTAGGGACTAGCGGGGGGCCCCAAGAGACCCAGTACTTC
>TRBD1|TRBV7-9|TRBJ2-7|.
CASSHLDRGSSYEQYF
TGTGCCAGCAGCCACTTGGACAGGGGGAGCTCCTACGAGCAGTACTTC
>TRBD2|TRBV11-3|TRBJ2-3|few
CASSLRSAGGIGDTQYF
TGTGCCAGCAGCTTAAGATCGGCGGGGGGCATTGGAGATACGCAGTATTTT
>TRBD1|TRBV5-6|TRBJ1-2|.
CASSFPGQGDYGYTF
TGTGCCAGCAGCTTTCCCGGACAGGGCGACTATGGCTACACCTTC
>TRBD2|TRBV7-6|TRBJ2-7|.
CASSSRRSSGGGYEQYF
TGTGCCAGCAGCTCCCGTAGGTCAAGCGGGGGGGGCTACGAGCAGTACTTC
>TRBD1|TRBV12-5|TRBJ2-3|.
CASGYEGAGDTQYF
TGTGCTAGTGGTTATGAGGGGGCAGGAGATACGCAGTATTTT
>TRBD1|TRBV6-5|TRBJ1-5|.
CASSLGQGQPQHF
TGTGCCAGCAGTCTAGGACAGGGGCAGCCCCAGCATTTT
>TRBD2|TRBV5-4|TRBJ2-7|once
CASSRRTSGYEQYF
TGTGCCAGCAGTCGGAGGACTAGCGGCTACGAGCAGTACTTC
>.|TRBV5-1|TRBJ2-5|.
CASSLVRGSQETQYF
TGCGCCAGCAGCTTGGTACGGGGGAGTCAAGAGACCCAGTACTTC
>TRBD1|TRBV28|TRBJ1-2|.
CASKTTGGGYSYGYTF
TGTGCCAGCAAGACGACAGGGGGCGGGTATTCGTATGGCTACACCTTC
>.|TRBV10-2|TRBJ2-6|.
CASRVSGSGANVLTF
TGCGCCAGCCGTGTTTCAGGCTCTGGGGCCAACGTCCTGACTTTC
>.|TRBV6-5|TRBJ1-1|once
CASSYTDSEAFF
TGTGCCAGCAGTTATACGGACAGCGAAGCTTTCTTT
>.|TRBV28|TRBJ1-4|.
CASKWGLGDLFF
TGTGCCAGCAAATGGGGGCTGGGAGATCTGTTTTTT
>.|TRBV29-1|TRBJ2-3|.
CSGLTVSITDTQYF
TGCAGCGGCCTGACAGTTTCGATCACAGATACGCAGTATTTT
>TRBD1|TRBV19|TRBJ1-2|.
CASRKTGGIGYTF
TGTGCCAGTAGGAAAACAGGGGGCATCGGCTACACCTTC
>TRBD2|TRBV9|TRBJ2-1|.
CASSVTHLAGVRIEQFF
TGTGCCAGCAGCGTAACTCACCTAGCGGGAGTTCGTATTGAGCAGTTCTTC
>TRBD2|TRBV4-2|TRBJ2-5|.
CASSQDAAGGKETQYF
TGTGCCAGCAGCCAAGATGCAGCGGGGGGAAAAGAGACCCAGTACTTC
>.|TRBV5-1|TRBJ1-4|few
CASSSGFSSNEKLFF
TGCGCCAGCAGCTCAGGGTTTTCATCTAATGAAAAACTGTTTTTT
>TRBD1|TRBV7-9|TRBJ1-4|.
CASSLGGTGVRQEKLFF
TGTGCCAGCAGCTTAGGGGGGACAGGGGTTCGACAAGAAAAACTGTTTTTT
>.|TRBV19|TRBJ1-1|.
CASSIPGWNTEAFF
TGTGCCAGTAGTATACCAGGGTGGAACACTGAAGCCTTCTTT
>.|TRBV6-4|TRBJ2-2|.
CASSDSAASGELFF
TGTGCCAGCAGTGACTCGGCAGCGTCCGGGGAGCTGTTTTTT
>.|TRBV19|TRBJ2-5|once
CASSIQGETQYF
TGTGCCAGTAGTATACAGGGGGAGACCCAGTACTTC
>.|TRBV19|TRBJ1-1|.
CASQTGGNTEAFF
TGTGCCAGCCAGACGGGTGGGAACACTGAAGCTTTCTTT
>TRBD2|TRBV11-2|TRBJ2-5|.
CASSLGLAGGQETQYF
TGTGCCAGCAGCTTAGGGCTAGCGGGGGGCCAAGAGACCCAGTACTTC
>.|TRBV27|TRBJ2-7|.
CASSLSGAQVYEQYF
TGTGCCAGCAGTTTATCGGGGGCGCAAGTCTACGAGCAGTACTTC
>.|TRBV28|TRBJ2-1|once
CASQGGPYNEQFF
TGTGCCAGCCAGGGAGGCCCCTACAATGAGCAGTTCTTC
>.|TRBV7-9|TRBJ1-4|.
CASSLTAGGEKLFF
TGTGCCAGCAGCTTAACGGCGGGAGGGGAAAAACTGTTTTTT
>.|TRBV7-9|TRBJ1-1|.
CASTWNWEGENTEAFF
TGTGCCAGCACCTGGAACTGGGAGGGGGAGAACACTGAAGCTTTCTTT
>.|TRBV11-3|TRBJ1-1|.
CAIQVPSPEAFF
TGTGCCATACAGGTGCCGTCCCCTGAAGCTTTCTTT
>.|TRBV5-6|TRBJ1-6|once
CASSLDRTNSPLHF
TGTGCCAGCAGCTTGGACAGGACTAATTCACCCCTCCACTTT
>.|TRBV5-1|TRBJ1-2|few
CASRFRTATYGYTF
TGCGCCAGCAGATTCCGGACAGCGACCTATGGCTACACCTTC
>.|TRBV28|TRBJ1-1|.
CASSLWQGAGAF
TGTGCCAGCAGTTTATGGCAGGGAGCGGGGGCCTTT
>.|TRBV4-2|TRBJ2-1|.
CASSQERENNEQFF
TGTGCCAGCAGCCAAGAACGGGAGAACAATGAGCAGTTCTTC
>TRBD1|TRBV19|TRBJ2-5|.
CASSTGGASRETQYF
TGTGCCAGTAGTACAGGGGGCGCTTCGAGAGAGACCCAGTACTTC
>.|TRBV6-1|TRBJ1-4|.
CASSEETGEKLFF
TGTGCCAGCAGTGAAGAGACAGGAGAAAAACTGTTTTTT
>TRBD1|TRBV4-3|TRBJ2-7|.
CASSHSGQGDFTYEQYF
TGCGCCAGCAGCCATTCGGGACAGGGGGATTTTACCTACGAGCAGTACTTC
>.|TRBV7-9|TRBJ2-7|.
CASSLGRGYEQYF
TGTGCCAGCAGCTTAGGAAGAGGGTACGAGCAGTACTTC
>.|TRBV30|TRBJ1-2|.
CAWSVGRPNYGYTF
TGTGCCTGGAGTGTAGGGAGACCCAACTATGGCTACACCTTC
>TRBD2|TRBV6-1|TRBJ2-7|.
CASSGLGGGSRVYEQYF
TGTGCCAGCAGTGGTTTGGGTGGCGGGAGTCGGGTCTACGAGCAGTACTTC
>.|TRBV28|TRBJ2-1|.
CASSARRLQVLAHNEQFF
TGTGCCAGCAGTGCTCGAAGGTTACAGGTATTAGCACACAATGAGCAGTTCTTC
>.|TRBV7-9|TRBJ2-1|.
CASSLMGQTGSNEQFF
TGTGCCAGCAGCTTAATGGGTCAAACCGGGTCAAATGAGCAGTTCTTC
>TRBD1|TRBV6-5|TRBJ1-2|once
CASSRDREYYGYTF
TGTGCCAGCAGTCGTGACAGGGAGTACTATGGCTACACCTTC
>TRBD1|TRBV18|TRBJ1-6|.
CASSRRDRAGGAPLHF
TGTGCCAGCTCACGACGGGACAGGGCGGGGGGTGCGCCCCTCCACTTT
>.|TRBV9|TRBJ1-1|once
CASSARQAPNTEAFF
TGTGCCAGCAGCGCCCGACAGGCGCCGAACACTGAAGCTTTCTTT
>TRBD2|TRBV6-1|TRBJ2-7|.
CASKTSGRGVHEQYF
TGTGCCAGCAAGACTAGCGGGAGAGGGGTCCACGAGCAGTACTTC
>.|TRBV5-8|TRBJ1-5|.
CASSLEGASNQPQHF
TGTGCCAGCAGCTTGGAGGGAGCGTCCAATCAGCCCCAGCATTTT
>.|TRBV27|TRBJ2-2|once
CASSYQGGEDTGELFF
TGTGCCAGCTCCTATCAGGGTGGTGAGGACACCGGGGAGCTGTTTTTT